Below, 17 T cell receptor beta chains from the same sample are listed, as sequenced in a study of T cells in Graves' hyperthyroidism and ophthalmopathy. The CDR3 regions of TCR beta were amplified from RNA transcripts. The HTBI primer set drove a first-round RT-PCR of the TCR CDR3. TCRdb independently ran MiXCR on the multiplex PCR reads; one entry per CDR3 protein. The table shows roughly 550,000 distinct CDR3 sequences, with approximately 16% occurring only once. The sample was blood. These receptors were taken from a woman in her thirties with Graves' ophthalmopathy.

This clonotype was seen only a few times. CDR3 DNA: TGCAGCGCCAAGGCGGTTGAGCTAGCGGGAGCAGATACGCAGTATTTT. Protein product: CSAKAVELAGADTQYF. The J gene is TRBJ2-3, the V gene TRBV29-1; 10 bases are shared with TRBD2. The CDR3 spans 16 residues. From germline, CDR1 is SQVTM and CDR2 ANQGSEA. Trimming removed 7 bases from V and 4 bases from J; junction bases left unmatched: 14.

There are many counts of this clonotype. The chain carries TRBV12-3 or TRBV12-4 and TRBJ2-5, with D perhaps being TRBD1 or TRBD2 (6 bases each). This CDR3 spans 14 amino acids. The germline V and J ends were trimmed by 6 bases and 9 bases, with 20 bases remaining between them. CDR3 in DNA: TGTGCCAGCAGCCCAACCGGGGGCGGCGGGGCCCAGTACTTC. Translation gives CASSPTGGGGAQYF.

The chain links TRBV19 to TRBJ2-7; D gene unclear. The V gene lost 5 bases and the J gene lost 4 bases, with 9 bases spanning the gap. Germline V gene data show CDR1 as LNHDA and CDR2 as SQIVND (reference sequence). The CDR3 runs to 12 residues. The CDR3 loop is CASSSPIYEQYF. The CDR3 DNA reads TGTGCCAGTAGTTCCCCGATTTACGAGCAGTACTTC.

Ten or more counts support this clonotype. This sequence joins TRBV28 and TRBJ1-1; D ambiguous. The V end lost 3 bases, the J end lost 4 bases, and 6 bases lay between the germline ends. Germline lookup yields CDR1 MDHEN and CDR2 SYDVKM. The CDR3 spans 12 residues. CDR3: CASSFVGTEAFF. The CDR3 region has the DNA TGTGCCAGCAGTTTTGTCGGCACTGAAGCTTTCTTT.

This clonotype appeared many times. The chain couples TRBV7-8 to TRBJ2-1; a weak D match, TRBD2 (5 bases). V was cut by 4 bases and J by 4 bases, with 14 bases left in between. The CDR3 is 15 amino acids. Germline CDR1 and CDR2: SGHVS and FQNEAQ. CDR3 sequence reads: CASSSPDGGYNEQFF. CDR3 DNA sequence: TGTGCCAGCAGCTCCCCGGACGGAGGTTACAATGAGCAGTTCTTC. The whole variable domain, filled in from reference TRBV7-8 and TRBJ2-1, reads GAGVSQSPRYKVAKRGQDVALRCDPISGHVSLFWYQQALGQGPEFLTYFQNEAQLDKSGLPSDRFFAERPEGSVSTLKIQRTQQEDSAVYLCASSSPDGGYNEQFFGPGTRLTVL.

The sample holds many counts of this clonotype. The chain recombines TRBV5-1 with TRBJ2-2, with D perhaps being TRBD1 or TRBD2 (5 bases each). Germline CDR1 SGHRS, CDR2 YFSETQ. CDR3 size: 16 residues. The germline V and J ends were trimmed by 6 bases and 5 bases, with 20 bases remaining between them. The CDR3 protein is CASNPTGRTGTGELFF. The CDR3 nucleotides read TGCGCCAGCAATCCAACGGGACGAACGGGGACCGGGGAGCTGTTTTTT.

V and J are TRBV28 and TRBJ1-4; D is possibly TRBD1 (6 bases). This CDR3 spans 17 amino acids. With 3 bases removed from V and 1 base from J, the gap between germline ends came to 15 bases. Germline values: CDR1 MDHEN, CDR2 SYDVKM. CDR3: CASSFSGGGLTNEKLFF. DNA of the CDR3: TGTGCCAGCAGTTTCTCGGGGGGGGGGCTAACTAATGAAAAACTGTTTTTT.

This clonotype has a count of ten or more. The V and J genes are TRBV27 and TRBJ2-1; 9 bases match TRBD1. Unmatched junction bases numbered 10, after V lost 7 bases and J lost 3 bases. In germline, CDR1 is MNHEY, CDR2 SMNVEV (reference sequence). CDR3 length: 16 amino acids. CDR3 sequence reads: CASKTEPGQGYNEQFF. In DNA, the CDR3 is TGTGCCAGCAAAACTGAGCCGGGACAGGGCTACAATGAGCAGTTCTTC.

This clonotype was recorded many times. The chain carries TRBV18 and TRBJ2-7; 14 bases are shared with TRBD2. This CDR3 comprises 15 residues. Germline-derived CDR1 and CDR2 are KGHSH and LQKENI. Trimming at V came to 3 bases and at J to 6 bases, leaving 4 bases not matched to a gene. The CDR3 DNA reads TGTGCCAGCTCACCCGGACTAGCGGGAGGCCCCGAGCAGTACTTC. Translating it yields CASSPGLAGGPEQYF. Filled out from reference TRBV18 and TRBJ2-7, the complete variable domain reads NAGVMQNPRHLVRRRGQEARLRCSPMKGHSHVYWYRQLPEEGLKFMVYLQKENIIDESGMPKERFSAEFPKEGPSILRIQQVVRGDSAAYFCASSPGLAGGPEQYFGPGTRLTVT.

V usage is TRBV25-1 and J usage is TRBJ1-1; D unclear. The germline V and J ends were trimmed by 0 bases and 3 bases, with 17 bases remaining between them. In germline, CDR1 is MGHDK, CDR2 SYGVNS. This CDR3 spans 17 amino acids. CDR3 in amino acids: CASSEYGGKVEDTEAFF. Written as DNA, the CDR3 is TGTGCCAGCAGTGAATATGGAGGGAAGGTCGAGGACACTGAAGCTTTCTTT.

This clonotype was counted only a few times. The chain combines TRBV25-1 with TRBJ2-5, with D maybe TRBD1 (5 bases). The CDR3 is 13 residues long. The germline V gene has CDR1 MGHDK and CDR2 SYGVNS. The germline V and J ends were trimmed by 7 bases and 3 bases, with 12 bases remaining between them. The CDR3 sequence: CASTPAREETQYF. CDR3 DNA: TGTGCCAGCACCCCCGCCAGGGAAGAGACCCAGTACTTC.

V is TRBV19 and J is TRBJ1-5, with D hard to call. Germline V CDR1 and CDR2: LNHDA, SQIVND (reference sequence). V dropped 3 bases and J dropped 6 bases, with 6 bases sitting between them. The CDR3 extends over 12 amino acids. CDR3 residues: CASSMWGQPQHF. The CDR3 DNA reads TGTGCCAGTAGTATGTGGGGTCAGCCCCAGCATTTT.

The sample holds a few counts of this clonotype. A clone one base away is much larger, so this may be a read error. The rearrangement uses TRBV7-9 and TRBJ2-3; D not resolved. CDR3 length: 12 residues. V was clipped by 3 bases and J by 5 bases, with 6 bases between them. Germline loops: CDR1 SEHNR, CDR2 FQNEAQ (reference sequence). CDR3 loop: CASSLGIDTQYF. The CDR3 bases are TGTGCCAGCAGCTTGGGCATAGATACGCAGTATTTT.

The rearrangement uses TRBV10-3 and TRBJ1-2; weak D call: TRBD1 (5 bases). Trimming removed 0 bases at V and 3 bases at J, with 8 bases between. This CDR3 is 14 amino acids long. The V gene's germline CDR1 is ENHRY and CDR2 SYGVKD. The DNA for the CDR3 is TGTGCCATCAGTGAGTCCGGGACTGACTATGGCTACACCTTC. As protein: CAISESGTDYGYTF.

This clonotype was counted ten times or more. This chain connects TRBV28 to TRBJ2-2; 11 bases agree with TRBD2. Germline lookup yields CDR1 MDHEN and CDR2 SYDVKM. J lost 1 base, V lost 8 bases, and 24 bases had no gene match. The CDR3 length is 22 residues. The CDR3 sequence: CASLGWSFPGLAEPLNTGELFF. CDR3 DNA sequence: TGTGCCAGCCTCGGATGGAGTTTCCCGGGACTAGCGGAGCCTTTGAACACCGGGGAGCTGTTTTTT.

This sequence joins TRBV24-1 and TRBJ2-1, with D unclear. CDR1 and CDR2 from the germline V gene are KGHDR and SFDVKD. V lost 5 bases and J 0 bases, leaving 10 bases between the germline ends. The CDR3 has 15 residues. This CDR3 is CATSGGVASYNEQFF. The CDR3 DNA reads TGTGCCACCAGTGGTGGGGTAGCCTCCTACAATGAGCAGTTCTTC.

This clonotype has a count of ten or more. CDR3 in DNA: TGTGCCAGCAGATTTCTAGCGCGGTACGAGCAGTACTTC. It codes for CASRFLARYEQYF. V is TRBV27 and J is TRBJ2-7, with a tentative D call TRBD2 (6 bases). Trimming pared 6 bases from V and 4 bases from J, leaving 13 bases between. The CDR3 spans 13 residues. Germline CDR1 reads MNHEY; CDR2 reads SMNVEV (reference sequence).